A single sample gave rise to the 22 T cell receptor beta chains below, sequenced in a study of T-cell memory formation after mild COVID-19. TCRdb reanalysed the 5' RACE reads using MiXCR and keeps one entry per CDR3 protein. The table includes just under 350,000 distinct CDR3 sequences, under 15% detected once. Sequenced sample: PBMCs or a T cell subset sorted from them (not recorded which). These receptors all come from a man younger than 30 who had mild COVID-19 (a few samples of this study predate the infection). Cell type and time point are not known.

DNA for the CDR3: TGTGCCACCAGCAGAGATATGGGCAGGGCCTTCGAGCAGTACGTC. Its protein is CATSRDMGRAFEQYV. J is TRBJ2-7 and V is TRBV15; the D gene is possibly TRBD1 (5 bases). With 0 bases removed from V and 6 bases from J, the gap between germline ends came to 15 bases. Germline V gene sequence: CDR1 LNHNV, CDR2 YYDKDF (reference sequence). CDR3 size: 15 residues.

The sample holds a few counts of this clonotype. A junction boundary mismatches the germline segment, possibly from a read error. The chain recombines TRBV7-9 with TRBJ2-1; TRBD1 matches 9 bases. The CDR3 sequence is 11 residues long. Germline loops: CDR1 SEHNR, CDR2 FQNEAQ (reference sequence). The CDR3 sequence: CASSMGTGLIF. CDR3 bases: TGTGCCAGCAGTATGGGGACAGGGCTCATCTTC.

This clonotype has a handful of counts. The chain is built from TRBV4-2 and TRBJ2-1; TRBD2 matches at 10 bases. The CDR3 totals 13 residues. Looked up from germline, CDR1 is LGHNA and CDR2 is YNFKEQ. The V gene end was trimmed by 8 bases and the J gene end by 6 bases; junction bases not matched to a gene: 4. Here the CDR3 reads CASRVAGGNEQFF. The DNA for the CDR3 is TGTGCCAGCCGAGTAGCGGGGGGCAATGAGCAGTTCTTC.

V is TRBV5-1 and J is TRBJ1-1; a weak D match, TRBD1 (6 bases). The CDR3 consists of 15 residues. V was cut by 4 bases and J by 0 bases, with 13 bases left in between. In germline, CDR1 is SGHRS, CDR2 YFSETQ. DNA for the CDR3: TGCGCCAGCAGCCCGTCGGCAGGGGTGAACACTGAAGCTTTCTTT. Residues: CASSPSAGVNTEAFF.

At least ten counts were recorded for this clonotype. The V and J genes are TRBV5-1 and TRBJ2-7; 9 nucleotides align to TRBD1. Trimming cost V 4 bases and J 0 bases; bases outside gene matches: 2. This CDR3 region has 14 residues. Looked up from germline, CDR1 is SGHRS and CDR2 is YFSETQ. The CDR3 DNA is TGCGCCAGCAGCACGACAGGGGGCTCCTACGAGCAGTACTTC. Translated: CASSTTGGSYEQYF.

Many counts were recorded for this clonotype. The CDR3: CASSSGQGAGGTEAFF. CDR3 DNA: TGTGCCAGCAGCTCGGGACAGGGGGCTGGGGGGACTGAAGCTTTCTTT. The rearrangement joins TRBV7-2 to TRBJ1-1; TRBD1 matches 12 bases. V gave up 4 bases and J gave up 5 bases; unmatched junction bases: 8. Per the germline V gene, CDR1 is SGHTA and CDR2 is FQGNSA. This CDR3 has 16 residues.

This clonotype was observed a handful of times. The J gene is TRBJ2-1, the V gene TRBV18; unclear D gene. This CDR3 is 14 amino acids long. Deletions cut 0 bases from V and 5 bases from J, with 8 bases between. The germline V gene has CDR1 KGHSH and CDR2 LQKENI. As DNA, the CDR3 is TGTGCCAGCTCACCACCGACGGCCGACAATGAGCAGTTCTTC. As protein: CASSPPTADNEQFF.

This clonotype has just a few counts. The chain combines TRBV29-1 with TRBJ1-2; D may be TRBD1 (5 bases). From germline, CDR1 is SQVTM and CDR2 ANQGSEA. This CDR3 spans 11 amino acids. Trimming took 7 bases from V and 8 from J, leaving 14 bases between them. CDR3: CSGRMGDGYTF. In nucleotides, the CDR3 is TGCAGCGGACGGATGGGGGACGGCTACACCTTC. Using reference TRBV29-1 and TRBJ1-2 for the parts outside the CDR3, the full variable domain is SAVISQKPSRDICQRGTSLTIQCQVDSQVTMMFWYRQQPGQSLTLIATANQGSEATYESGFVIDKFPISRPNLTFSTLTVSNMSPEDSSIYLCSGRMGDGYTFGSGTRLTVV.

This clonotype was recorded a few times. J is TRBJ1-2 and V is TRBV11-2; D call uncertain. This CDR3 contains 15 residues. CDR1 is SGHAT, CDR2 FQNNGV, per germline. V was trimmed by 5 bases and J by 4 bases, leaving 17 bases between them. In DNA, the CDR3 is TGTGCCAGCAGCCACCCCCTCCGGGGAGGCTATGGCTACACCTTC. It codes for CASSHPLRGGYGYTF.

This clonotype was seen a few times. This chain links TRBV14 with TRBJ2-2, with 8 bases lining up with TRBD1. The V gene's germline CDR1 is SGHDN and CDR2 FVKESK. This CDR3 contains 17 residues. Unmatched junction bases numbered 8, after V lost 0 bases and J lost 5 bases. CDR3 in amino acids: CASSQEPARGRTGELFF. DNA for the CDR3: TGTGCCAGCAGCCAAGAACCGGCCAGGGGGCGGACCGGGGAGCTGTTTTTT.

In its sample, this clonotype was seen a few times. This sequence joins TRBV3-1 and TRBJ1-2, with 9 nucleotides matching TRBD1. The CDR3 has 15 residues. Losses at the gene ends were 3 bases for V and 4 bases for J; bases not matched to a gene: 6. CDR1 is LGHDT and CDR2 is YNNKEL in the germline V gene (reference sequence). The CDR3 sequence: CASSQRTGDGYGYTF. DNA of the CDR3: TGTGCCAGCAGCCAGCGGACAGGGGATGGCTATGGCTACACCTTC.

This chain connects TRBV4-1 to TRBJ2-3, with 11 bases aligning to TRBD2. The CDR3 covers 16 residues. V was clipped by 0 bases and J by 5 bases; unmatched bases: 4. CDR1 is MGHRA, CDR2 YSYEKL, per germline. The CDR3 nucleotides are TGCGCCAGCAGCCAAGATAGCGGGGGGGCTGGAGATACGCAGTATTTT. This sequence encodes CASSQDSGGAGDTQYF.

This chain links TRBV7-8 with TRBJ1-2, with D possibly being TRBD1 (6 bases). The V gene's germline CDR1 is SGHVS and CDR2 FQNEAQ. V was clipped by 10 bases and J by 5 bases, with 29 bases between them. The CDR3 length is 17 residues. The CDR3 DNA follows: TGTGCCATTCTAGAGGAGGACAGCCCAAAATGGCGATATGGCTACACCTTC. Its protein product is CAILEEDSPKWRYGYTF.

This rearrangement joins TRBV29-1 to TRBJ2-7, with D possibly TRBD1 on 6 matching bases. Germline V gene data show CDR1 as SQVTM and CDR2 as ANQGSEA. The CDR3 contains 13 residues. The ends were cut back, 6 bases at V and 3 bases at J, with 15 bases in the middle. DNA for the CDR3: TGCAGCGTCGCCCGACAGGACAACTACGAGCAGTACTTC. This encodes CSVARQDNYEQYF.

This clonotype was seen a handful of times. The J gene is TRBJ2-7, the V gene TRBV20-1; TRBD1 agrees at 10 bases. Germline V CDR1 and CDR2: DFQATT, SNEGSKA (reference sequence). V shed 3 bases, J shed 3 bases, and the junction held 5 bases outside the gene matches. The CDR3 consists of 14 residues. The CDR3 loop is CSASPRTGGYEQYF. The CDR3 DNA sequence: TGCAGTGCTAGCCCAAGGACAGGGGGCTACGAGCAGTACTTC.

This clonotype was found a few times. The CDR3 DNA is TGCAGTGCTAGTAGCCCCCAGGGTCCAGATACGCAGTATTTT. This encodes CSASSPQGPDTQYF. The chain has TRBV20-1 and TRBJ2-3; TRBD1 might be the D (5 bases). CDR3 length equals 14 residues. Germline V gene sequence: CDR1 DFQATT, CDR2 SNEGSKA (reference sequence). V was trimmed by 3 bases and J by 4 bases, leaving 14 bases between them.

The chain recombines TRBV20-1 with TRBJ2-1; 15 positions agree with TRBD2. This CDR3 contains 15 residues. Germline CDR1 reads DFQATT; CDR2 reads SNEGSKA (reference sequence). J was trimmed by 8 bases and V by 0 bases; bases with no gene match: 2. DNA of the CDR3: TGCAGTGCTAGAGAGGGACTAGCGGGGGGAGATGAGCAGTTCTTC. Its protein product is CSAREGLAGGDEQFF.

Only a few counts were recorded for this clonotype. The gene calls are TRBV14 and TRBJ2-3; 8 bases match TRBD2. CDR3 length: 16 residues. CDR1 SGHDN and CDR2 FVKESK come from the germline V gene. The ends lost 4 bases at V and 5 bases at J; junction bases unmatched: 11. The CDR3 DNA follows: TGTGCCAGCAGCCTCCAACCCGGACTAGCCGGAGATACGCAGTATTTT. This codes for CASSLQPGLAGDTQYF.

In its sample, this clonotype was seen a few times. This chain joins TRBV7-9 and TRBJ2-7; 7 bases are shared with TRBD1. The CDR3 totals 13 residues. Germline CDR1 reads SEHNR; CDR2 reads FQNEAQ (reference sequence). V gave up 5 bases and J gave up 5 bases; unmatched junction bases: 6. Here the CDR3 DNA reads TGTGCCAGCAGCGTACAGGGGCTCCACGAGCAGTACTTC. Translated: CASSVQGLHEQYF. The full variable domain, rest sourced from reference TRBV7-9 and TRBJ2-7, is DTGVSQNPRHKITKRGQNVTFRCDPISEHNRLYWYRQTLGQGPEFLTYFQNEAQLEKSRLLSDRFSAERPKGSFSTLEIQRTEQGDSAMYLCASSVQGLHEQYFGPGTRLTVT.

A few counts support this clonotype. The rearrangement links TRBV27 to TRBJ2-7, with unresolved D. The CDR3 is made up of 15 amino acids. The germline V gene encodes CDR1 MNHEY and CDR2 SMNVEV (reference sequence). V gave up 4 bases and J gave up 3 bases, with 16 bases separating them. Here the CDR3 DNA reads TGTGCCAGCAGTTCCTTGACCGACGCAGACTACGAGCAGTACTTC. Protein product: CASSSLTDADYEQYF.

The chain carries TRBV7-3 and TRBJ2-6, with 7 nucleotides matching TRBD1. This CDR3 has 17 residues. CDR1 is SGHTA, CDR2 FQGTGA, per germline. V dropped 5 bases and J dropped 3; count of bases not matched to a gene: 10. The CDR3 DNA reads TGTGCCAGCAGCCCTGACAGGGTTCCCCGTGGGGCCAACGTCCTGACTTTC. Protein product: CASSPDRVPRGANVLTF.

V usage is TRBV4-3 and J usage is TRBJ2-1; TRBD1 is a possible D gene (6 bases). From germline, CDR1 is LGHNA and CDR2 YSLEER. The CDR3 consists of 14 residues. Trimming took 6 bases from V and 7 from J, leaving 16 bases between them. The CDR3 region has the DNA TGCGCCAGCAGTAAACAGGGATTATATAATGAGCAGTTCTTC. Protein sequence: CASSKQGLYNEQFF.